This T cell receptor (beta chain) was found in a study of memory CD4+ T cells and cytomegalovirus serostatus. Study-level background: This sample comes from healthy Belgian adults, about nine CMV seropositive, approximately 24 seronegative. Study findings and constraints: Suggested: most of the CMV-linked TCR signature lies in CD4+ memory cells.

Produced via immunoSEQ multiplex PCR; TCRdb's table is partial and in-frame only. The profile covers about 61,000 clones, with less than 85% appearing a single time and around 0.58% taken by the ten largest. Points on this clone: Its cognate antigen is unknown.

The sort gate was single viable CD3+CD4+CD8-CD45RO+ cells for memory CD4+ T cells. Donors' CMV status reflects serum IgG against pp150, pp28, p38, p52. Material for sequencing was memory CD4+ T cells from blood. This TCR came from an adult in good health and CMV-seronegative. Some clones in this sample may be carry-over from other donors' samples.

The CDR3 spells CASILDRGLYEQYF. For the CDR3, the DNA is TGTGCCAGCATTTTAGACAGGGGCCTCTACGAGCAGTACTTC. The chain links TRBV6-1 to TRBJ2-7; 8 positions agree with TRBD1. Looked up from germline, CDR1 is MNHNS and CDR2 is SASEGT. Losses at the gene ends were 7 bases for V and 3 bases for J; bases not matched to a gene: 8. The CDR3 covers 14 residues.